The rows below give T cell receptor beta chains drawn from one sample of a study of T-cell memory formation after mild COVID-19. MiXCR, applied by TCRdb to the 5' RACE reads, yields one record per CDR3 protein. The profile covers approximately 400,000 distinct CDR3 sequences, with roughly a quarter appearing a single time and 8.8% taken by the ten largest. Sequencing was carried out using PBMCs or a T cell subset sorted from them (not recorded which). The source of these receptors is an adult woman who had mild COVID-19 (a few samples of this study predate the infection). Cell type and time point are not known. CDR3s include the opening cysteine and the closing phenylalanine or tryptophan. D genes are given only for firm matches. Some rows mark clone size as missing; the rest say once, few, many or name a class of expanded clone.

J gene: TRBJ2-3; clone size: .; D gene: .; V gene: TRBV9; CDR3 protein: CASSLRGGSGTDTQYF; CDR3 DNA: TGTGCCAGCAGCCTTAGAGGGGGTTCTGGCACAGATACGCAGTATTTT
J gene: TRBJ2-7; clone size: few; D gene: .; V gene: TRBV6-2/TRBV6-3; CDR3 protein: CASSLVSLYEQYF; CDR3 DNA: TGTGCCAGCAGTTTGGTCTCACTCTACGAGCAGTACTTC
J gene: TRBJ1-6; clone size: few; D gene: .; V gene: TRBV7-3; CDR3 protein: CASSFGWNSPLHF; CDR3 DNA: TGTGCCAGCAGCTTCGGGTGGAATTCACCCCTCCACTTT
J gene: TRBJ1-1; clone size: few; D gene: TRBD1; V gene: TRBV3-1; CDR3 protein: CASSLPGQLNTEAFF; CDR3 DNA: TGTGCCAGCAGCCTACCGGGACAGCTGAACACTGAAGCTTTCTTT
J gene: TRBJ2-3; clone size: .; D gene: .; V gene: TRBV29-1; CDR3 protein: CSPVGLGEDTQYF; CDR3 DNA: TGCAGCCCAGTGGGGCTAGGCGAAGATACGCAGTATTTT
J gene: TRBJ2-7; clone size: .; D gene: .; V gene: TRBV6-5; CDR3 protein: CASSPTGTGHLRYF; CDR3 DNA: TGTGCCAGCAGTCCAACAGGGACCGGCCACCTCAGGTACTTC
J gene: TRBJ1-2; clone size: .; D gene: .; V gene: TRBV10-3; CDR3 protein: CAISESKWVYTF; CDR3 DNA: TGTGCCATCAGTGAGTCGAAGTGGGTCTACACCTTC
J gene: TRBJ2-2; clone size: many; D gene: .; V gene: TRBV7-3; CDR3 protein: CASSHPGEGANGELFF; CDR3 DNA: TGTGCCAGCAGCCACCCGGGGGAGGGGGCGAACGGGGAGCTGTTTTTT
J gene: TRBJ2-5; clone size: many; D gene: .; V gene: TRBV29-1; CDR3 protein: CSVESLETQYF; CDR3 DNA: TGCAGCGTTGAATCCTTAGAGACCCAGTACTTC
J gene: TRBJ2-7; clone size: .; D gene: TRBD2; V gene: TRBV5-4; CDR3 protein: CASSPGTSGRTGEQYF; CDR3 DNA: TGTGCCAGCAGCCCCGGGACTAGCGGGAGGACAGGGGAGCAGTACTTC
J gene: TRBJ1-6; clone size: few; D gene: .; V gene: TRBV6-5; CDR3 protein: CASTPKGPRDILRESPLHF; CDR3 DNA: TGTGCCAGCACCCCCAAAGGCCCTCGGGACATACTTCGGGAGTCACCCCTCCACTTT
J gene: TRBJ2-7; clone size: .; D gene: TRBD2; V gene: TRBV5-1; CDR3 protein: CASSRTSGGETYEQYF; CDR3 DNA: TGCGCCAGCAGCCGGACTAGCGGGGGGGAAACCTACGAGCAGTACTTC